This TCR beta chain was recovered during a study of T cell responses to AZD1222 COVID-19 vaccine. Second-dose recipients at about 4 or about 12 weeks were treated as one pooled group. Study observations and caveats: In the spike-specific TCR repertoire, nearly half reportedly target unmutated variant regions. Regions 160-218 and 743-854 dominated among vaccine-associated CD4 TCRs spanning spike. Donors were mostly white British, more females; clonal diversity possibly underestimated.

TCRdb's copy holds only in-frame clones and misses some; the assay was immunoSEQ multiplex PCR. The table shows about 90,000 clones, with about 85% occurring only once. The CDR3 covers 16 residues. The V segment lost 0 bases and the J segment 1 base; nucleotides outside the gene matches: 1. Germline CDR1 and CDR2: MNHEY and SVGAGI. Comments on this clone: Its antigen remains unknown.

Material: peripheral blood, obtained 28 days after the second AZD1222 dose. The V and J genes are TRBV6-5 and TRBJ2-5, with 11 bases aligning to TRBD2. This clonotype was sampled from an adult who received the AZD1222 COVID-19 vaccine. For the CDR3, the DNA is TGTGCCAGCAGTTACTCACTAGCGGGGGCCCAAGAGACCCAGTACTTC. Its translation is CASSYSLAGAQETQYF.